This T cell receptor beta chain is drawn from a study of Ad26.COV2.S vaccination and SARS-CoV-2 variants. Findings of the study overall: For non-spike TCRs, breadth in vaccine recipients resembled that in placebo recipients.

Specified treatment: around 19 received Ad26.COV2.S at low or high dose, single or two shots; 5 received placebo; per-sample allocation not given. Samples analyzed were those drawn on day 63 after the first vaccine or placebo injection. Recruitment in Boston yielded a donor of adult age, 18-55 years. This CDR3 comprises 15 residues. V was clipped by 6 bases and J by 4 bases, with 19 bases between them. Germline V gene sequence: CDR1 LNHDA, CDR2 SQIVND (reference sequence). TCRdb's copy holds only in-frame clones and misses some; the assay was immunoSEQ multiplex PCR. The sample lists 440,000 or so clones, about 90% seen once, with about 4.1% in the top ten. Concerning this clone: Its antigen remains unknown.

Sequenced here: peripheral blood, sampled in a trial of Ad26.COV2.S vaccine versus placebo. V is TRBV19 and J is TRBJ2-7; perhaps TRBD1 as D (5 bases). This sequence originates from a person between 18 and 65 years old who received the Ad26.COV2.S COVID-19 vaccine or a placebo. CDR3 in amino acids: CASRPEGAQDYEQYF. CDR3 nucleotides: TGTGCCAGTAGGCCGGAAGGGGCTCAGGATTACGAGCAGTACTTC.